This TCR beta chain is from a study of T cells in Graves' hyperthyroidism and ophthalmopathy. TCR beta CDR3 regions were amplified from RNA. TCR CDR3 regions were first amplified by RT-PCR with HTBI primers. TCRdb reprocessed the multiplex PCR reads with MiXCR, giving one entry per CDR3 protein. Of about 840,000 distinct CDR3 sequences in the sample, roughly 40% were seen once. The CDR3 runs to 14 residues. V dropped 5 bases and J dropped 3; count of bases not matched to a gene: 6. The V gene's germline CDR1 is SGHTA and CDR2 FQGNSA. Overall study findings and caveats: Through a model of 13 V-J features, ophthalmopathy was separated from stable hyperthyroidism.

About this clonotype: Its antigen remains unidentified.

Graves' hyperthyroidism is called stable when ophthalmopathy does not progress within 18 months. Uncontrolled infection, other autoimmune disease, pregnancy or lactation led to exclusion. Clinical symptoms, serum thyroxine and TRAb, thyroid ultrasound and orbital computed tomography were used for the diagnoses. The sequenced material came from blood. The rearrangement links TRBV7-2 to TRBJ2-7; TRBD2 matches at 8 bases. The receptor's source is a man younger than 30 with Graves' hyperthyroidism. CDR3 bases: TGTGCCAGCAGCCGACCCGGGACTAGCTACGAGCAGTACTTC. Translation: CASSRPGTSYEQYF.